The next 8 T cell receptor beta chains were all read from a single sample in a study of blood T cell repertoires in COVID-19. TCRdb keeps only in-frame clones here, not all; method: immunoSEQ multiplex PCR. The data contain some 460,000 clones, around 89% of them singletons. The material sequenced was peripheral blood. The receptors originated from a woman between 25 and 40 years old with acute or convalescent COVID-19.

CDR3 amino acids: CASSLDPGQGPTSNQPQHF. The CDR3 region has the DNA TGTGCCAGCAGTTTGGACCCGGGACAGGGCCCAACTAGCAATCAGCCCCAGCATTTT. The chain employs TRBV28 and TRBJ1-5; 9 nucleotides align to TRBD1. The germline gives CDR1 MDHEN, CDR2 SYDVKM. V lost 3 bases, J lost 0 bases, and 12 bases stayed unmatched. This CDR3 has 19 amino acids. Full variable domain (missing parts from reference TRBV28 and TRBJ1-5): DVKVTQSSRYLVKRTGEKVFLECVQDMDHENMFWYRQDPGLGLRLIYFSYDVKMKEKGDIPEGYSVSREKKERFSLILESASTNQTSMYLCASSLDPGQGPTSNQPQHFGDGTRLSIL.

The chain uses TRBV13 and TRBJ2-4; D is undetermined. Germline loops: CDR1 PRHDT, CDR2 FYEKMQ (reference sequence). V was trimmed by 0 bases and J by 1 base, leaving 4 bases between them. CDR3 size: 14 residues. CDR3 in DNA: TGTGCCAGCAGCTTAGGGGAGGCCAAAAACATTCAGTACTTC. This gives the protein CASSLGEAKNIQYF.

The rearrangement links TRBV28 to TRBJ1-2, with a possible D match to TRBD1 (6 bases). V shed 6 bases and J shed 8 bases, with 13 bases lying between them. The CDR3 is made up of 12 amino acids. Germline-derived CDR1 and CDR2 are MDHEN and SYDVKM. The CDR3 region has the DNA TGTGCCAGCAGCCCTGAGGGGGACGGCTACACCTTC. It codes for CASSPEGDGYTF.

The chain employs TRBV5-1 and TRBJ1-1, with no clear D. CDR3 length: 15 amino acids. Per germline, CDR1 SGHRS and CDR2 YFSETQ. The V end lost 2 bases, the J end lost 3 bases, and 14 bases lay between the germline ends. The CDR3 reads CASSFHPLADTEAFF. The CDR3, as DNA: TGCGCCAGCAGCTTTCATCCGTTAGCGGACACTGAAGCTTTCTTT.

In this sample, this clone turned up a few times. This chain joins TRBV28 and TRBJ1-5; TRBD1 matches at 9 bases. The J segment lost 8 bases and the V segment lost 5 bases, leaving 4 bases of the junction unmatched. Germline V lookup: CDR1 MDHEN, CDR2 SYDVKM. This CDR3 has 13 residues. CDR3 residues: CASSEQGAKPQHF. The CDR3 DNA reads as TGTGCCAGCAGTGAACAGGGGGCAAAGCCCCAGCATTTT.

The chain combines TRBV12-3 or TRBV12-4 with TRBJ1-3; D uncertain. CDR3 length: 13 residues. The V end was cut by 8 bases, the J end by 4 bases, with 12 bases between. CDR3 residues: CASHGGRGNTIYF. The DNA for the CDR3 is TGTGCCAGCCACGGAGGGAGGGGAAACACCATATATTTT.

A single count supports this clone. This chain uses TRBV5-1 with TRBJ2-7; 9 bases are a match to TRBD1. With V trimmed by 5 bases and J by 2 bases, 5 bases remained unmatched. The germline CDR1 and CDR2 sequences are SGHRS and YFSETQ. The CDR3 covers 14 residues. The CDR3 protein is CASSYWTGAYEQYF. CDR3 nucleotides: TGCGCCAGCAGTTACTGGACAGGGGCCTACGAGCAGTACTTC.

In this sample, this clone turned up once. This chain connects TRBV5-6 to TRBJ2-1, with D hard to call. Per the germline V gene, CDR1 is SGHDT and CDR2 is YYEEEE. Between the trimmed V and J ends, which lost 6 bases and 4 bases, there was a span of 11 bases. CDR3 length: 13 residues. CDR3 coding DNA: TGTGCCAGCATCGCAGGAAGGTACAATGAGCAGTTCTTC. Protein: CASIAGRYNEQFF.